Sequencing of this TCR beta chain was carried out in a study of brain metastases from non-small cell lung cancer. Generated by immunoSEQ multiplex PCR, the TCRdb table keeps only in-frame clones and is missing some. The repertoire includes approximately 540 clones, approximately 90% of them detected once, and 8.5% to 9% sits in the top ten. Notes on the study in general: T-cell infiltration was lower in brain metastases than primaries (P < 0.001). TCR repertoires overlapped largely between brain metastases and matched primaries. T-cell clones appeared expanded in about 64% of brain metastases relative to matched primary tumors.

CDR3 length: 12 residues. Between the trimmed V and J ends, which lost 0 bases and 4 bases, there was a span of 2 bases. CDR1 is LGHNA and CDR2 is YNFKEQ in the germline V gene. A word on this clone: Antigen unknown.

The receptor was isolated from a donor aged 40 or older with non-small cell lung cancer. The sequencing sample was made of tissue from a brain metastasis. The chain couples TRBV4-2 to TRBJ2-3, with D uncertain. CDR3 in DNA: TGTGCCAGCAGCCAAGAGTCAGATACGCAGTATTTT. It translates to CASSQESDTQYF.